This T cell receptor beta chain appears in the sequencing data of a study of CD8+CD57+ T cells in acquired aplastic anemia. Study results and limitations: Significant differences in CD8+ Simpson's diversity were not observed between patients and controls.

According to the study, genomic DNA was the template for TCR beta VDJ and CDR3 profiling. TCRdb passed the reads through MiXCR, listing each CDR3 protein once. Here the sample spans more than 150,000 distinct CDR3 sequences, about half being singletons. An expansion of CD8+CD57+ cells by flow cytometry had been shown in patients chosen for sequencing. No therapy was given to patients before blood sampling. On this clonotype itself: Its antigen is not known.

In germline, CDR1 is LNHDA, CDR2 SQIVND (reference sequence). Trimming cost V 3 bases and J 1 base; bases outside gene matches: 9. CDR3 length: 17 residues. The sequenced sample consisted of sorted CD4+, CD8+, or CD8+CD57+ T cells (not recorded which) from PBMCs. The chain recombines TRBV19 with TRBJ2-4; 7 nucleotides match TRBD1. This receptor was identified in a human donor with aplastic anemia. CDR3 region: CASSIQGVSIAKNIQYF. The CDR3 nucleotides read TGTGCCAGTAGTATTCAGGGGGTATCCATTGCCAAAAACATTCAGTACTTC.